This T cell receptor (beta chain) was observed in a study of memory CD4+ T cells and cytomegalovirus serostatus. The table came from immunoSEQ multiplex PCR; TCRdb's copy has only in-frame clones and leaves some out. The table has around 53,000 clones, over 60% seen once. The sort gate was single viable CD3+CD4+CD8-CD45RO+ cells for memory CD4+ T cells. CDR3 size: 14 residues. Trimming removed 3 bases at V and 4 bases at J, with 15 bases between. Germline assignment: CDR1 SQVTM and CDR2 ANQGSEA. Sequenced: memory CD4+ T cells from blood. The chain couples TRBV29-1 to TRBJ1-2; D is unresolved. The source is an adult in good health and CMV-seropositive. The CDR3 coding sequence is TGCAGCGTTGAGACCTCGCCGGTGGTCTATGGCTACACCTTC. Residues: CSVETSPVVYGYTF.